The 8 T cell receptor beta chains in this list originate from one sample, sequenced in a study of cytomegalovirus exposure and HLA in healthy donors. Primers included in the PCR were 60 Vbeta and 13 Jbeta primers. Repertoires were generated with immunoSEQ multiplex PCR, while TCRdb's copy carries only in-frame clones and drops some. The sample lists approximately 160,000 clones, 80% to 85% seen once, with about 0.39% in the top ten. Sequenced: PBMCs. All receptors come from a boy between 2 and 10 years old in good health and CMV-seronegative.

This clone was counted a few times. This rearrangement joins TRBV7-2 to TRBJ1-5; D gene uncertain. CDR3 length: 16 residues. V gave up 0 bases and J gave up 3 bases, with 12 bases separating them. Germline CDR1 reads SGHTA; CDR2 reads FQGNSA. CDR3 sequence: CASSLAGAAANQPQHF. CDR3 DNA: TGTGCCAGCAGCTTAGCGGGAGCGGCAGCCAATCAGCCCCAGCATTTT.

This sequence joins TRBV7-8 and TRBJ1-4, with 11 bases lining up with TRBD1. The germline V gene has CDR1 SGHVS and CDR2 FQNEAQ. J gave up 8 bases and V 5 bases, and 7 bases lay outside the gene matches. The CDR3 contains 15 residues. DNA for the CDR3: TGTGCCAGCAGCCTTAGGACAGGGGGCCGGGAAAAACTGTTTTTT. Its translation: CASSLRTGGREKLFF.

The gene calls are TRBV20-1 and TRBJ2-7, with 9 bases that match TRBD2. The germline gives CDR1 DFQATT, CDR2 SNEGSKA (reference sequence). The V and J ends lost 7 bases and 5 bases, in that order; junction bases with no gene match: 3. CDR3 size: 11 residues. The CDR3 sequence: CSGTSEDEQYF. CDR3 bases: TGCAGTGGGACTAGCGAGGACGAGCAGTACTTC.

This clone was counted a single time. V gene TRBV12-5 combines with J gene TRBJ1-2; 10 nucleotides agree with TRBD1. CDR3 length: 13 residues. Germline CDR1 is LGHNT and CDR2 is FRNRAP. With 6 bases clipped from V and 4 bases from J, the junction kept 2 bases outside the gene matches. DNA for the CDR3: TGTGCTAGTGGATGGACAGGGGGCTATGGCTACACCTTC. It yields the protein CASGWTGGYGYTF.

DNA of the CDR3: TGCGCCAGCAGCTTGATTTATTATCCCCATTATCCGAGTGCTAACTATGGCTACACCTTC. It yields the protein CASSLIYYPHYPSANYGYTF. The rearrangement joins TRBV5-1 to TRBJ1-2; D not resolved. Trimming left V 1 base short and J 0 bases short, with 25 bases between. The CDR3 is made up of 20 amino acids. The germline V gene has CDR1 SGHRS and CDR2 YFSETQ.

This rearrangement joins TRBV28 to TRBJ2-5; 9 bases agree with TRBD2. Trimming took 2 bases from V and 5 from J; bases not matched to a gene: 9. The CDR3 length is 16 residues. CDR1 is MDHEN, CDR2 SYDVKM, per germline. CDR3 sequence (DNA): TGTGCCAGCAGTTTAATAGTAGCGGGAGCGGGTGAGACCCAGTACTTC. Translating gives CASSLIVAGAGETQYF.

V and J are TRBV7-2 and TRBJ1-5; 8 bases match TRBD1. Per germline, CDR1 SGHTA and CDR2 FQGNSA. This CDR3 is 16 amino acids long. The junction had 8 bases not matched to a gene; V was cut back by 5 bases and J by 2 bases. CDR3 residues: CASSPAGGAGNQPQHF. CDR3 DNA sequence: TGTGCCAGCAGCCCGGCAGGGGGCGCGGGCAATCAGCCCCAGCATTTT.

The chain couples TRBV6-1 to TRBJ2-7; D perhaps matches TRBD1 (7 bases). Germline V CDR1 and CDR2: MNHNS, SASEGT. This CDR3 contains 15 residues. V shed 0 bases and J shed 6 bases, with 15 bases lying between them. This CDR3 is CASSEAGRGVFEQYF. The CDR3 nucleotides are TGTGCCAGCAGTGAAGCGGGCAGGGGGGTCTTCGAGCAGTACTTC.